These T cell receptor beta chains were read from a single sample in a study of blood T cells in healthy people across ages. From the 5' RACE reads, TCRdb called clonotypes with MiXCR, one entry per CDR3 protein. The sample lists more than 750,000 distinct CDR3 sequences, 25% to 30% occurring once. In addition, the sample was reused for a study of T cells of mothers and their children.

The sequenced sample consisted of blood. These receptors all stem from a woman between 40 and 55 years old in good health. The CDR3 runs from the conserved cysteine through the conserved F or W. Each record gives: CDR3 length, D gene, J gene, clone size, V gene, CDR3 protein, CDR3 DNA. D genes are given only for firm matches. Clone sizes are given selectively: once, few, many, or a class where the clone is expanded.

12 - TRBJ1-3 - TRBV6-5 CASTDSGNTIYF TGTGCCAGCACGGACTCTGGAAACACCATATATTTT
14 TRBD1 TRBJ2-7 few TRBV9 CASTPGTASYEQYF TGTGCCAGCACCCCAGGGACAGCATCCTACGAGCAGTACTTC
11 - TRBJ2-1 once TRBV27 CASSECEEQFF TGTGCCAGTTCGGAGTGTGAAGAGCAGTTCTTC
17 - TRBJ2-7 - TRBV5-1 CASSLVRGTIEAYEQYF TGCGCCAGCAGCTTGGTCCGAGGGACGATAGAGGCCTACGAGCAGTACTTC
14 - TRBJ2-2 - TRBV9 CASSVGVGGGELFF TGTGCCAGCAGCGTAGGAGTTGGAGGCGGGGAGCTGTTTTTT
13 - TRBJ1-5 few TRBV28 CASGGTLARPQHF TGTGCCAGCGGCGGGACACTAGCCCGGCCCCAGCATTTT
15 TRBD2 TRBJ2-5 - TRBV5-1 CASSPADGGAKTQYF TGCGCCAGCAGCCCGGCTGACGGGGGGGCAAAGACCCAGTACTTC
11 - TRBJ2-1 - TRBV6-2/TRBV6-3 CASSLRQTQFF TGTGCCAGCAGTCTTAGACAGACGCAGTTCTTC
18 TRBD2 TRBJ2-3 - TRBV20-1 CSAESGGGGGGSTDTQYF TGCAGTGCCGAGTCCGGCGGGGGGGGCGGGGGCAGCACAGATACGCAGTATTTT
11 - TRBJ2-1 - TRBV20-1 CSASPRYEQFF TGCAGTGCTAGTCCCCGCTATGAGCAGTTCTTC
18 TRBD1 TRBJ1-6 many TRBV7-2 CASSFPSGGQGKRSPLHF TGTGCCAGCAGCTTTCCCAGTGGGGGACAGGGAAAGCGTTCACCCCTCCACTTT
12 - TRBJ2-2 - TRBV20-1 CSATPYAGELFF TGCAGTGCTACGCCCTACGCCGGGGAGCTGTTTTTT
16 - TRBJ1-1 - TRBV4-1 CASSQDLRLLNTEAFF TGCGCCAGCAGCCAAGATCTTAGGCTATTGAACACTGAAGCTTTCTTT
16 - TRBJ1-4 - TRBV28 CASSPSFGQKNEKLFF TGTGCCAGCAGCCCGTCATTTGGGCAGAAGAATGAAAAACTGTTTTTT
13 - TRBJ2-4 many TRBV20-1 CSATDGNKNIQYF TGCAGTGCCACGGACGGAAACAAAAACATTCAGTACTTC
13 - TRBJ2-1 - TRBV6-5 CASSYSDRSEQFF TGTGCCAGCAGTTACTCGGACCGGAGTGAGCAGTTCTTC
16 TRBD1 TRBJ1-1 - TRBV2 CASRVPGQGTNTEAFF TGTGCCAGCAGGGTCCCGGGACAGGGGACGAACACTGAAGCTTTCTTT
13 TRBD2 TRBJ2-1 few TRBV7-2 CANSGGVGNEQFF TGTGCCAACTCCGGGGGGGTTGGGAATGAGCAGTTCTTC
14 - TRBJ2-7 many TRBV7-2 CASSTRLSSYEQYF TGTGCCAGCAGCACCCGACTTAGCTCCTACGAGCAGTACTTC
15 - TRBJ2-7 few TRBV3-1 CASSQDQAGTYEQYF TGTGCCAGCAGCCAAGACCAGGCGGGGACCTACGAGCAGTACTTC
15 - TRBJ2-1 many TRBV7-9 CASSPRASSYNEQFF TGTGCCAGCAGCCCTAGGGCGAGCTCCTACAATGAGCAGTTCTTC
15 TRBD1 TRBJ2-1 many TRBV27 CASSPRQGDYNEQFF TGTGCCAGCAGCCCAAGACAGGGGGACTACAATGAGCAGTTCTTC
15 TRBD1 TRBJ2-5 many TRBV5-6 CASSSRQGARGTQYF TGTGCCAGCAGCTCCCGACAGGGGGCGCGGGGGACCCAGTACTTC
16 TRBD2 TRBJ2-7 few TRBV5-1 CASSPDGSSGLYEQYF TGCGCCAGCAGCCCGGACGGATCTAGCGGACTCTACGAGCAGTACTTC
12 - TRBJ1-2 few TRBV5-1 CASSLGQAGYTF TGCGCCAGCAGCTTGGGACAGGCCGGCTACACCTTC
13 - TRBJ2-7 many TRBV7-3 CASSLLGGVEQYF TGTGCCAGCAGCTTACTTGGCGGCGTGGAGCAGTACTTC
14 - TRBJ1-2 many TRBV20-1 CSARTVEVNYGYTF TGCAGTGCTAGAACAGTTGAAGTCAACTATGGCTACACCTTC
14 - TRBJ2-5 many TRBV20-1 CSAKGTGSRETQYF TGCAGTGCTAAAGGAACAGGTTCCCGGGAGACCCAGTACTTC
16 - TRBJ2-4 many TRBV7-2 CASSLGTTRAKNIQYF TGTGCCAGCAGCCTCGGGACAACTAGAGCCAAAAACATTCAGTACTTC
16 - TRBJ2-1 once TRBV6-5 CASSYSYGRQEGEQFF TGTGCCAGCAGTTACTCGTACGGACGGCAGGAAGGTGAGCAGTTCTTC
12 - TRBJ1-1 - TRBV2 CASGRLPLGAFF TGTGCCAGCGGACGTCTACCCCTGGGAGCTTTCTTT
16 - TRBJ2-1 - TRBV24-1 CATSDLPSASYDEQFF TGTGCCACCAGTGATTTGCCCAGCGCGTCCTACGATGAGCAGTTCTTC
16 - TRBJ1-1 - TRBV5-1 CASSLEGATLNTEAFF TGCGCCAGCAGCTTGGAAGGCGCGACCTTGAACACTGAAGCTTTCTTT
15 - TRBJ2-7 - TRBV2 CASSEGKSSSYEQYF TGTGCCAGCAGTGAAGGGAAATCAAGCTCCTACGAGCAGTACTTC
16 TRBD1 TRBJ1-5 - TRBV7-2 CASSFSGTESNQPQHF TGTGCCAGCAGCTTTTCCGGGACAGAAAGCAATCAGCCCCAGCATTTT
12 - TRBJ1-3 - TRBV29-1 CSVEVGEIAIYF TGCAGCGTTGAAGTAGGGGAAATAGCCATATATTTT
16 TRBD2 TRBJ2-3 - TRBV29-1 CSVEDGLAGTTDTQYF TGCAGCGTTGAAGACGGACTAGCGGGGACTACAGATACGCAGTATTTT
15 - TRBJ2-1 few TRBV11-2 CASSLADGGYNEQFF TGTGCCAGCAGCTTAGCGGACGGGGGATACAATGAGCAGTTCTTC
15 - TRBJ2-1 - TRBV27 CASSPDGSSYNEQFF TGTGCCAGCAGTCCGGACGGAAGCTCCTACAATGAGCAGTTCTTC
15 TRBD1 TRBJ2-3 - TRBV5-1 CASSRTGERTDTQYF TGCGCCAGCAGCAGGACAGGGGAACGCACAGATACGCAGTATTTT
13 - TRBJ2-7 - TRBV28 CASSLLSPYEQYF TGTGCCAGCAGTTTACTATCCCCCTACGAGCAGTACTTC
12 - TRBJ2-1 - TRBV2 CASSALSSDWFF TGTGCCAGCAGTGCACTATCGTCGGATTGGTTCTTC
13 TRBD1 TRBJ1-6 few TRBV6-5 CASSQGQLSPLHF TGTGCCAGCAGCCAGGGACAGCTCTCACCCCTCCACTTT
16 - TRBJ2-6 - TRBV2 CANGIGPSGGANVLTF TGTGCCAACGGAATTGGGCCGAGCGGCGGGGCCAACGTCCTGACTTTC
14 - TRBJ2-5 - TRBV14 CASSQPGPWETQYF TGTGCCAGCAGCCAACCGGGCCCTTGGGAGACCCAGTACTTC
16 TRBD2 TRBJ2-7 - TRBV7-4 CASSPRLASYSCEQYF TGTGCCAGCAGCCCCCGACTAGCCTCATATAGTTGCGAGCAGTACTTC
17 TRBD2 TRBJ2-1 many TRBV4-2 CASSQGAGESSYNEQFF TGTGCCAGCAGCCAAGGAGCGGGGGAGAGCTCCTACAATGAGCAGTTCTTC
14 - TRBJ2-7 - TRBV18 CASSPRGQNYEQYF TGTGCCAGCTCACCTCGGGGCCAGAACTACGAGCAGTACTTC
15 - TRBJ1-1 few TRBV6-5 CASTTGRLGNTEAFF TGTGCCAGCACCACGGGGAGACTGGGGAACACTGAAGCTTTCTTT
16 - TRBJ1-1 many TRBV2 CASSEARGTPNTEAFF TGTGCCAGCAGTGAAGCGAGAGGCACTCCGAACACTGAAGCTTTCTTT
16 - TRBJ1-1 - TRBV18 CASSPIGGFGNTEAFF TGTGCCAGCTCCCCCATAGGGGGGTTTGGGAACACTGAAGCTTTCTTT
13 TRBD1 TRBJ1-1 - TRBV28 CAARGAPNTEAFF TGTGCCGCCAGGGGGGCGCCGAACACTGAAGCTTTCTTT
15 - TRBJ2-1 few TRBV27 CASRHPRAGGGEQFF TGTGCCAGCAGACATCCACGGGCAGGGGGAGGTGAGCAGTTCTTC
15 TRBD2 TRBJ2-1 many TRBV7-2 CASSLTSSPYNEQFF TGTGCCAGCAGCTTGACTAGCTCTCCCTACAATGAGCAGTTCTTC
14 - TRBJ2-7 once TRBV28 CASSFKLSSYEQYF TGTGCCAGCAGTTTTAAGCTGAGCTCCTACGAGCAGTACTTC
14 - TRBJ2-7 many TRBV27 CASSPLGRDYEQYF TGTGCCAGCAGTCCCCTGGGGCGCGACTACGAGCAGTACTTC
14 - TRBJ1-4 - TRBV5-1 CASSRSTGNEKLFF TGCGCCAGCAGCCGGAGCACGGGGAATGAAAAACTGTTTTTT
14 TRBD1 TRBJ1-1 many TRBV10-2 CASSGQGAATEAFF TGCGCCAGCAGTGGGCAGGGGGCAGCCACTGAAGCTTTCTTT
17 TRBD1 TRBJ2-1 few TRBV6-2/TRBV6-3 CASSRDRGFSSYNEQFF TGTGCCAGCAGTCGGGACAGGGGTTTCAGCTCCTACAATGAGCAGTTCTTC